This T cell receptor beta chain was captured in a study of T cells in women clearing cervical HPV infection (dated by TCRdb to the late 2010s). A note on the overall study: Cases were about 25 women with histologically confirmed HPV16-related CIN3 or worse, including a couple of invasive cancers. Cases were matched to controls by age within five years and by the year the sample was collected. Cases had a median age of around 34 years compared with 38 for controls, and baseline characteristics showed no significant differences between the groups. HLA typing was available for only a few women, so HLA type could not be excluded as a confounder. Blood from cases was collected at the visit at which the lesion was first identified, whereas blood from controls was collected once infection was no longer detected. An exploratory proof-of-principle case-control study, nested within the Guanacaste HPV Natural History Study in Costa Rica, was conducted to compare TCR repertoires across cervical HPV16 outcomes. Controls were over 20 women whose single incident HPV16 infection cleared within 12 months without precancer or cancer developing. For cases, a median interval of approximately 150 days, with an interquartile range of about 90 to 210 days, was observed between lesion detection and blood sampling. As quality controls, five blinded duplicates were added to each group, bringing the total to about 60 samples made up of roughly 50 participants and ten or so replicates. In the parent cohort, 10,000 to 11,000 women aged 18 or older were enrolled in Guanacaste, Costa Rica, during about 1993 to 1994 and then followed for under nine years. Results and caveats for the whole study, not just this receptor: Random forest classifiers that combined richness and V gene abundances separated cases from controls with an estimated AUC of roughly 0.83. TCR repertoire richness was significantly higher in CIN3+ cases than in controls across sequencing depths, while evenness did not differ. The cross-sectional design could not show whether the associations came before the infection or were a result of it, and neither effector/memory subsets nor HPV-specific T cells were isolated. T-cell numbers per sample were unknown, so richness differences could reflect varying T-cell content rather than repertoire biology. TRBV6-7 relative abundance was lower in cases than in controls (about 0.099% versus 0.16%; Bonferroni P = 0.0008).

TCR beta CDR3 regions were amplified by multiplex PCR using the immunoSEQ assay from an average of around 1,200 ng genomic DNA per sample. Primer bias was corrected in the assay by using a complete synthetic TCR repertoire to establish an amplification baseline. The amplicons were sequenced on the Illumina platform. The original methods were these. Sequences were error-corrected by clustering with frequency ratios and a modified nearest-neighbor algorithm and were then analyzed in the immunoSEQ Analyzer with IMGT gene definitions. At each rarefaction depth, TCR richness and evenness were averaged across 20 rarefaction repeats, and any sample with fewer sequences than the depth was left out. Wilcoxon rank sum tests with FDR correction were used to compare relative abundances of V, D and J genes between the groups. Blinded duplicates gave an intraclass correlation of around 96% for TCR richness and an average of roughly 76% across over 65 gene segments. This immuneACCESS table, as held by TCRdb, lists in-frame sequences with V and J called but not all clones. Of the missing ones, under half trace to an unresolved V gene in checked studies; the others have no known cause. V, J and clone size derive from that table, while D and trimming were established from the DNA sequence. The sample's table covers 31,000 or so clones. The ten largest clonotypes hold approximately 3.7% of the sample.

V is pared back by 1 base and J by 4 bases, with 11 bases lying between the germline termini. The CDR3, from cysteine to phenylalanine, totals 16 residues. Sequencing covers 39 bases of the CDR3, shown here with the frame starting at base 1. The germline V gene gives CDR1 as MNHNS and CDR2 as SASEGT. Every participant had a single incident cervical HPV16 infection, and prevalent HPV16 infections were excluded. Cervical HPV DNA was detected by MY09/MY11 PCR and genotyped by dot-blot hybridization. Approximately 15 mL of heparinized blood was centrifuged, after which the buffy coat was aliquoted, frozen at -30 degrees C, and then stored at -80 degrees C. QIAGEN kits were used to extract genomic DNA from the buffy coat specimens. Its frequency places this clone as medium-sized (0.01 to 0.1%); no count is recorded. This receptor's antigen is unknown. The sequenced fragment ends 3 residues before the CDR3 boundary, so the rest is inferred from the germline J gene.

Sequenced material: blood buffy coat. Recombination linked TRBV6-1 to TRBJ2-6; a weak D assignment points to TRBD1 (5 bases agree). The TCR comes from a woman aged 18 to 75 with a cervical HPV16 infection that either progressed to CIN3+ or cleared (not recorded which). The DNA read from the CDR3 is TGTGCCAGCAGTGAAGACTCAGGGTCAGGGGCCAACGTC. It translates to CASSEDSGSGANV. The CDR3 as a whole reads CASSEDSGSGANVLTF.